One and the same sample provided the 26 T cell receptor beta chains below, sequenced in a study of shared clonotypes between healthy human individuals. Repertoires were generated with immunoSEQ multiplex PCR, while TCRdb's copy carries only in-frame clones and drops some. The profile shows about 520,000 clones, 95% to 96% of them singletons. The sequencing input was naive CD4+ T cells sorted from blood. The sample's subset: CD45RA+ positively selected. The receptors here all came from a woman aged 30 to 39 in good health.

The chain uses TRBV5-1 and TRBJ1-3; D is ambiguous. In germline, CDR1 is SGHRS, CDR2 YFSETQ. The CDR3 consists of 14 residues. Trimming stripped 1 base from V and 2 bases from J, with 7 bases between. CDR3 protein: CASSLSTAGNTIYF. The CDR3 DNA is TGCGCCAGCAGCTTGAGCACAGCTGGAAACACCATATATTTT.

V gene TRBV6-1 combines with J gene TRBJ2-7, with a tentative D call TRBD1 (5 bases). CDR1 is MNHNS, CDR2 SASEGT, per germline. The CDR3 has 14 residues. V was clipped by 3 bases and J by 5 bases, with 14 bases between them. The CDR3 sequence: CASSDRTHRNEQYF. In DNA form, the CDR3 reads TGTGCCAGCAGTGATCGGACACATCGGAACGAGCAGTACTTC.

In the case of this clone: Other DNA sequences in the sample encode the same CDR3. The V gene is TRBV29-1, the J gene TRBJ2-3; D is unclear. CDR1 and CDR2 (germline): SQVTM, ANQGSEA. Trimming shortened V by 6 bases and J by 2 bases, and 6 bases separated the two germline ends. The CDR3 runs 11 residues. The CDR3 nucleotides are TGCAGCGTCCGGGCCACAGATACGCAGTATTTT. Amino acid sequence: CSVRATDTQYF.

The CDR3 loop is CASSQEGQSYEQYF. The CDR3 nucleotides are TGTGCCAGCAGTCAAGAAGGGCAGTCCTACGAGCAGTACTTC. J is TRBJ2-7 and V is TRBV7-9; no definite D call. Trimming took 6 bases from V and 1 from J, leaving 13 bases between them. The CDR3 runs 14 residues. Germline lookup yields CDR1 SEHNR and CDR2 FQNEAQ (reference sequence). Full variable domain (remainder filled in from reference TRBV7-9 and TRBJ2-7): DTGVSQNPRHKITKRGQNVTFRCDPISEHNRLYWYRQTLGQGPEFLTYFQNEAQLEKSRLLSDRFSAERPKGSFSTLEIQRTEQGDSAMYLCASSQEGQSYEQYFGPGTRLTVT.

V gene TRBV19 combines with J gene TRBJ2-3; TRBD2 matches at 11 bases. The CDR3 covers 17 residues. Trimming cost V 7 bases and J 3 bases; bases outside gene matches: 12. In germline, CDR1 is LNHDA, CDR2 SQIVND (reference sequence). The CDR3 DNA follows: TGTGCCAGTACCGCCGGGACTAGCGGACAGTATACAGATACGCAGTATTTT. It yields the protein CASTAGTSGQYTDTQYF.

This clone was counted a single time. V gene TRBV5-1 combines with J gene TRBJ1-5; 12 nucleotides align to TRBD1. The germline gives CDR1 SGHRS, CDR2 YFSETQ. With V trimmed by 2 bases and J by 6 bases, 9 bases remained unmatched. The CDR3 runs 17 residues. CDR3 region: CASSLIPGTGGGQPQHF. Written as DNA, the CDR3 is TGCGCCAGCAGCTTAATTCCCGGGACAGGGGGCGGTCAGCCCCAGCATTTT.

V gene TRBV28 combines with J gene TRBJ1-2; D is ambiguous. There are 13 residues in the CDR3. The V end lost 7 bases, the J end lost 7 bases, and 16 bases lay between the germline ends. Germline V gives CDR1 MDHEN, CDR2 SYDVKM. CDR3 nucleotide sequence: TGTGCCAGCATTGAGGGATACCGGGGTGGCTACACCTTC. Amino acids: CASIEGYRGGYTF.

The V call is TRBV15, the J call TRBJ2-5, with TRBD1 as a possible D gene (6 bases). The end of the DNA is better explained by TRBJ2-7, so the J call may be wrong. Looked up from germline, CDR1 is LNHNV and CDR2 is YYDKDF (reference sequence). This CDR3 region has 14 residues. The CDR3 protein is CATSRDRGSYEQYF. The CDR3 region has the DNA TGTGCCACCAGCAGAGACAGGGGCTCCTACGAGCAGTACTTC.

The rearrangement joins TRBV28 to TRBJ2-5; TRBD2 is a possible D gene (7 bases). Deletions cut 4 bases from V and 0 bases from J, with 21 bases between. This CDR3 is built from 18 residues. The germline CDR1 and CDR2 sequences are MDHEN and SYDVKM. DNA for the CDR3: TGTGCCAGCAGTTCCGCGGGGGAAGGCGGGACAAACCAAGAGACCCAGTACTTC. Translated: CASSSAGEGGTNQETQYF.

The table lists this clone with a few counts. One end of the junction does not line up with germline, which may come from a read error. This chain joins TRBV7-9 and TRBJ2-3, with a tentative D call TRBD2 (5 bases). Germline V CDR1 and CDR2: SEHNR, FQNEAQ (reference sequence). The CDR3 runs to 13 residues. CDR3 nucleotide sequence: TGTGCCAGCAGATTAGCAGGCGGGGATACGCAGTATTTT. Translating it yields CASRLAGGDTQYF.

The rearrangement links TRBV7-9 to TRBJ2-1; D may be TRBD1 (6 bases). CDR1 and CDR2 from the germline V gene are SEHNR and FQNEAQ (reference sequence). The CDR3 contains 15 residues. The ends were cut back, 4 bases at V and 5 bases at J, with 15 bases in the middle. The CDR3 here is CASSSLGGRDNEQFF. The CDR3 nucleotides are TGTGCCAGCAGCTCCCTAGGGGGACGGGACAATGAGCAGTTCTTC.

V is TRBV7-2 and J is TRBJ2-1; maybe TRBD2 (7 bases). This CDR3 comprises 15 residues. Trimming pared 4 bases from V and 7 bases from J, leaving 17 bases between. Germline V gives CDR1 SGHTA, CDR2 FQGNSA. The chain's CDR3 is CASSSLSGQGNEQFF. The DNA for the CDR3 is TGTGCCAGCAGCTCACTTAGCGGGCAGGGGAATGAGCAGTTCTTC.

The chain is built from TRBV28 and TRBJ1-5; D is undetermined. Germline values: CDR1 MDHEN, CDR2 SYDVKM. V gave up 4 bases and J gave up 0 bases, with 7 bases separating them. The CDR3 totals 14 residues. In nucleotides, the CDR3 is TGTGCCAGCAGTTCCCCAGCTAGCAATCAGCCCCAGCATTTT. Its translation: CASSSPASNQPQHF.

This clone was detected only once. The CDR3 DNA reads TGTGCCAGCAGTTACTCTCTGGCAGGGGGCTGGGAGACCCAGTACTTC. This encodes CASSYSLAGGWETQYF. V and J are TRBV6-5 and TRBJ2-5; 8 nucleotides line up with TRBD1. This CDR3 region has 16 residues. J was trimmed by 5 bases and V by 0 bases; bases with no gene match: 8. Germline V CDR1 and CDR2: MNHEY, SVGAGI.

CDR3 nucleotides: TGCGCCAGCAGCTTAGGACTAGCGGGAGAGACCGGGGAGCTGTTTTTT. The encoded protein is CASSLGLAGETGELFF. The chain links TRBV5-1 to TRBJ2-2, with 13 bases that match TRBD2. V shed 2 bases, J shed 5 bases, and the junction held 3 bases outside the gene matches. Germline-derived CDR1 and CDR2 are SGHRS and YFSETQ. The CDR3 is 16 residues long.

This sequence joins TRBV7-8 and TRBJ2-7; the D gene is possibly TRBD2 (5 bases). The CDR3 extends over 14 amino acids. V was shortened by 1 base and J by 2 bases, with 9 bases between the two germline ends. CDR1 is SGHVS, CDR2 FQNEAQ, per germline. CDR3 region: CASSLERRAYEQYF. The DNA of the CDR3 is TGTGCCAGCAGCTTAGAGCGGAGAGCCTACGAGCAGTACTTC.

The gene calls are TRBV28 and TRBJ1-3, with 7 bases identical to TRBD1. The germline gives CDR1 MDHEN, CDR2 SYDVKM. The V segment lost 3 bases and the J segment 0 bases; nucleotides outside the gene matches: 2. CDR3 length equals 15 residues. The CDR3 spells CASSFGTVSGNTIYF. The CDR3 DNA is TGTGCCAGCAGTTTTGGGACAGTCTCTGGAAACACCATATATTTT.

The chain combines TRBV2 with TRBJ1-5, with a tentative D call TRBD1 (5 bases). The CDR3 spans 16 residues. The V gene's germline CDR1 is SNHLY and CDR2 FYNNEI. V lost 2 bases, J lost 2 bases, and 13 bases lay in between. As DNA, the CDR3 is TGTGCCAGCAGTGAATTAAGGGGCGGGGGCAATCAGCCCCAGCATTTT. It codes for CASSELRGGGNQPQHF.

The chain couples TRBV2 to TRBJ2-1; D could derive from TRBD1 or TRBD2 (5 bases each). The ends were cut back, 6 bases at V and 1 base at J, with 13 bases in the middle. The CDR3 is 15 residues long. Germline loops: CDR1 SNHLY, CDR2 FYNNEI. As DNA, the CDR3 is TGTGCCAGCAGGGCCGGGACCGATTCCTACAATGAGCAGTTCTTC. It is translated as CASRAGTDSYNEQFF.

This chain links TRBV15 with TRBJ1-1; D perhaps matches TRBD1 (5 bases). Germline CDR1 is LNHNV and CDR2 is YYDKDF (reference sequence). The V end was cut by 1 base, the J end by 2 bases, with 14 bases between. This CDR3 has 16 amino acids. The CDR3 sequence: CATSRAWTGGNTEAFF. The CDR3 DNA reads TGTGCCACCAGCAGAGCGTGGACTGGGGGTAACACTGAAGCTTTCTTT.

This clone turned up a few times. V gene TRBV7-9 combines with J gene TRBJ1-4, with D hard to call. Germline CDR1 SEHNR, CDR2 FQNEAQ (reference sequence). With 2 bases removed from V and 7 bases from J, the gap between germline ends came to 5 bases. This CDR3 has 12 residues. The DNA of the CDR3 is TGTGCCAGCAGCTTACTAAGTGAAAAACTGTTTTTT. Its protein is CASSLLSEKLFF.

This clone was seen a single time. The chain employs TRBV29-1 and TRBJ2-3, with D uncertain. Germline V lookup: CDR1 SQVTM, CDR2 ANQGSEA. V gave up 8 bases and J gave up 2 bases, with 14 bases separating them. The CDR3 extends over 13 amino acids. This CDR3 is CSSKYRNTDTQYF. CDR3 bases: TGCAGCTCCAAATACCGGAACACAGATACGCAGTATTTT.

The chain employs TRBV7-2 and TRBJ1-4; D remains unclear. Germline V gene data show CDR1 as SGHTA and CDR2 as FQGNSA. CDR3 length: 15 residues. The V end lost 1 base, the J end lost 5 bases, and 11 bases lay between the germline ends. CDR3 in amino acids: CASSLVADFNEKLFF. CDR3 nucleotide sequence: TGTGCCAGCAGCTTAGTGGCGGATTTCAATGAAAAACTGTTTTTT.

V and J are TRBV21-1 and TRBJ2-1. TRBV21-1 is assigned pseudogene status. CDR3 length equals 14 residues. CDR3 sequence (DNA): TGTGCCAGCAGCAATGGGGGCGGGAACAATGAGCAGTTCTTC. Protein sequence: CASSNGGGNNEQFF.

The rearrangement links TRBV5-1 to TRBJ2-5; 10 positions match TRBD1. The J call is in doubt because the DNA end fits TRBJ2-7 better. Germline CDR1 SGHRS, CDR2 YFSETQ. CDR3 length: 15 residues. CDR3 region: CASSRADRGLYEQYF. Written as DNA, the CDR3 is TGCGCCAGCAGCAGGGCTGACAGGGGGCTCTACGAGCAGTACTTC.

The rearrangement links TRBV28 to TRBJ2-1; D may match TRBD1 or TRBD2 (5 bases each). The CDR3 has 15 amino acids. The germline V gene encodes CDR1 MDHEN and CDR2 SYDVKM. Trimming cost V 6 bases and J 6 bases, with 18 bases left between them. CDR3 loop: CASSTPGTPGNEQFF. The CDR3 nucleotides are TGTGCCAGCAGCACTCCCGGGACCCCCGGCAATGAGCAGTTCTTC.